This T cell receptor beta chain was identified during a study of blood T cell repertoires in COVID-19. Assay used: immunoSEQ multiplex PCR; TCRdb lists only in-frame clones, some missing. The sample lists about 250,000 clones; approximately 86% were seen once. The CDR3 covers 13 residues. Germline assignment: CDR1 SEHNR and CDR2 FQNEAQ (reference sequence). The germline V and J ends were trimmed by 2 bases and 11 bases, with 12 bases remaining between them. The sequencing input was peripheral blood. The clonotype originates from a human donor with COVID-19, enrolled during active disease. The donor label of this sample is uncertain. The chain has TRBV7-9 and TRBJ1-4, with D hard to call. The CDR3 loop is CASSLLSAGKLFF. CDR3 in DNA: TGTGCCAGCAGCTTACTTTCCGCCGGGAAACTGTTTTTT.